Following are 16 T cell receptor beta chains from one sample sequenced in a study of response to subunit inactivated influenza vaccine. One entry per CDR3 protein, called by TCRdb with MiXCR from the RT-PCR reads. Seen here are hundreds of thousands of distinct CDR3 sequences, approximately 12% observed once, and the top ten hold about 10%. The sample in question was PBMCs from blood, obtained on the day of vaccination. The receptor set was obtained from a man between 45 and 60 years old who received an inactivated influenza vaccine.

This clonotype was detected only a few times. The gene calls are TRBV3-1 and TRBJ2-2, with D unclear. V lost 1 base and J 0 bases, leaving 12 bases between the germline ends. The CDR3 loop spans 17 amino acids. Germline V gene sequence: CDR1 LGHDT, CDR2 YNNKEL (reference sequence). CDR3 DNA sequence: TGTGCCAGCAGCCAAGGCGCGAGACTCACGAACACCGGGGAGCTGTTTTTT. This encodes CASSQGARLTNTGELFF.

This clonotype was detected only a few times. The rearrangement links TRBV2 to TRBJ2-7; D is perhaps TRBD1 or TRBD2 (6 bases each). Deletions cut 4 bases from V and 6 bases from J, with 19 bases between. The CDR3 is 15 residues long. Per germline, CDR1 SNHLY and CDR2 FYNNEI. The CDR3 bases are TGTGCCAGCAGTGTGGTCGGGGGCGGTTCGGGCGAGCAGTACTTC. It codes for CASSVVGGGSGEQYF.

This clonotype was counted a few times. The chain couples TRBV9 to TRBJ1-2; D gene ambiguous. The CDR3 totals 13 residues. Germline loops: CDR1 SGDLS, CDR2 YYNGEE. V lost 0 bases, J lost 8 bases, and 11 bases lay in between. The chain's CDR3 is CASSVAGVGGYTF. Here the CDR3 DNA reads TGTGCCAGCAGCGTAGCTGGCGTCGGAGGCTACACCTTC.

This clonotype appeared a few times. The chain combines TRBV15 with TRBJ2-5; possible D gene TRBD2, 5 bases. The germline gives CDR1 LNHNV, CDR2 YYDKDF (reference sequence). This CDR3 contains 15 residues. The germline V and J ends were trimmed by 1 base and 2 bases, with 11 bases remaining between them. CDR3 loop: CATSRARESQETQYF. CDR3 coding DNA: TGTGCCACCAGCAGAGCTAGGGAGAGTCAAGAGACCCAGTACTTC.

J is TRBJ2-3 and V is TRBV7-9; 8 bases are a match to TRBD1. Trimming cost V 5 bases and J 6 bases; bases outside gene matches: 7. This CDR3 contains 14 residues. CDR1 and CDR2 (germline): SEHNR, FQNEAQ (reference sequence). CDR3 in DNA: TGTGCCAGCAGCCTGGACAGGGAACGGGATACGCAGTATTTT. Translated, it gives CASSLDRERDTQYF.

This sequence joins TRBV5-1 and TRBJ2-7; possible D gene TRBD1, 6 bases. The CDR3 is made up of 14 amino acids. V was shortened by 0 bases and J by 5 bases, with 12 bases between the two germline ends. Germline-derived CDR1 and CDR2 are SGHRS and YFSETQ. CDR3 amino acids: CASSLGQAPDEQYF. The CDR3 coding sequence is TGCGCCAGCAGCTTGGGACAGGCCCCTGACGAGCAGTACTTC.

This clonotype was recorded a few times. V and J are TRBV2 and TRBJ1-1; no clear D. Germline-derived CDR1 and CDR2 are SNHLY and FYNNEI. The CDR3 totals 14 residues. V lost 4 bases and J lost 3, with 12 bases in between. CDR3 DNA sequence: TGTGCCAGCAGTGGTTGGCAGATCGACACTGAAGCTTTCTTT. It yields the protein CASSGWQIDTEAFF.

This clonotype was recorded many times. The chain joins TRBV29-1 to TRBJ2-1, with TRBD2 matching 8 bases. Losses at the gene ends were 7 bases for V and 7 bases for J; bases not matched to a gene: 9. Germline CDR1 is SQVTM and CDR2 is ANQGSEA. The CDR3 is 13 amino acids. CDR3 residues: CSGLTSGSNEQFF. CDR3 in DNA: TGCAGCGGTCTTACCAGCGGGAGTAATGAGCAGTTCTTC.

The CDR3 sequence is CSAFYTSYYEQFF. CDR3 bases: TGCAGTGCTTTTTACACTAGTTACTATGAGCAGTTCTTC. The gene calls are TRBV20-1 and TRBJ2-1, with a weak D call TRBD2 (5 bases). Germline-derived CDR1 and CDR2 are DFQATT and SNEGSKA (reference sequence). The CDR3 contains 13 residues. V was pared by 5 bases and J by 8 bases, with 16 bases between.

The chain is built from TRBV5-4 and TRBJ2-1; a possible D gene is TRBD2 (5 bases). Trimming removed 2 bases from V and 5 bases from J, with 14 bases in between. The CDR3 has 15 residues. Germline lookup yields CDR1 SGHNT and CDR2 YYREEE (reference sequence). CDR3 residues: CASSFSTSADNEQFF. Here the CDR3 DNA reads TGTGCCAGCAGCTTCTCCACTAGTGCCGACAATGAGCAGTTCTTC. Variable domain in full (rest from reference TRBV5-4 and TRBJ2-1): ETGVTQSPTHLIKTRGQQVTLRCSSQSGHNTVSWYQQALGQGPQFIFQYYREEENGRGNFPPRFSGLQFPNYSSELNVNALELDDSALYLCASSFSTSADNEQFFGPGTRLTVL.

V and J are TRBV6-5 and TRBJ1-1; D is uncertain. Trimming took 2 bases from V and 0 from J, leaving 10 bases between them. The CDR3 has 15 residues. Germline assignment: CDR1 MNHEY and CDR2 SVGAGI. The CDR3 DNA is TGTGCCAGCAGTTACATCCGCAGGATGAACACTGAAGCTTTCTTT. Translation: CASSYIRRMNTEAFF.

This clonotype has more than one count but fewer than ten. V gene TRBV20-1 combines with J gene TRBJ2-2; perhaps TRBD2 as D (6 bases). This CDR3 comprises 14 residues. The V gene's germline CDR1 is DFQATT and CDR2 SNEGSKA (reference sequence). Trimming removed 3 bases at V and 4 bases at J, with 12 bases between. Written as DNA, the CDR3 is TGCAGTGCTAGTGGTCGGGGGAGCACCGGGGAGCTGTTTTTT. It codes for CSASGRGSTGELFF.

This clonotype was found a few times. The chain is built from TRBV20-1 and TRBJ2-7; D tentatively reads TRBD1 or TRBD2 (6 bases each). The CDR3 length is 16 residues. The V and J ends lost 3 bases and 1 base respectively, with 19 bases between them. Germline-derived CDR1 and CDR2 are DFQATT and SNEGSKA (reference sequence). CDR3 residues: CSASGVGGAGSYEQYF. DNA of the CDR3: TGCAGTGCTAGTGGAGTTGGGGGCGCGGGGTCCTACGAGCAGTACTTC.

The chain uses TRBV19 and TRBJ1-2; D not certain. CDR1 LNHDA and CDR2 SQIVND come from the germline V gene (reference sequence). V lost 4 bases and J lost 4, with 10 bases in between. The CDR3 extends over 13 amino acids. The CDR3 DNA reads TGTGCCAGTAGTACTACCCAGCTCTATGGCTACACCTTC. It is translated as CASSTTQLYGYTF.

This clonotype has more than one count but fewer than ten. The chain has TRBV11-2 and TRBJ1-4; the D is unclear. Germline CDR1 reads SGHAT; CDR2 reads FQNNGV. Trimming took 4 bases from V and 6 from J, leaving 18 bases between them. This CDR3 is built from 16 residues. CDR3 nucleotides: TGTGCCAGCAGCTCCATTAAATGGGGTTGGGATGAAAAACTGTTTTTT. This translates into CASSSIKWGWDEKLFF.

The chain carries TRBV20-1 and TRBJ2-7; 7 nucleotides align to TRBD2. CDR1 and CDR2 from the germline V gene are DFQATT and SNEGSKA (reference sequence). The CDR3 consists of 15 residues. Trimming cost V 0 bases and J 5 bases; bases outside gene matches: 10. In DNA form, the CDR3 reads TGCAGTGCTAGAGATTGGGGAGGGCCGTGGGACGAGCAGTACTTC. Protein: CSARDWGGPWDEQYF.